This T cell receptor (beta chain) was documented in a study of cytomegalovirus exposure and HLA in healthy donors (dated by TCRdb to the late 2010s). About the full investigation: In an earlier analysis of approximately 640 of the donors, 250 to 350 Gb of sequence data and 120 million or so unique TCR beta sequences from 150 million to 200 million T cells were reported. An early release covering roughly 600 HLA-typed donors comprised about 300 gigabases of sequencing data and 85 million to 100 million unique TCR sequences. The genetic ancestry cluster associated with self-reported Caucasian donors included around 76% of the roughly 400 genotyped donors. The study aimed to test whether cataloging public T cell receptors could reveal signatures of past pathogen exposure. The study used immunosequencing to profile the T cell repertoires of more than 650 subjects and linked those repertoires to cytomegalovirus serostatus. In addition to the first cohort of hundreds of subjects, a separate validation cohort of under 150 different subjects was used. To predict cytomegalovirus infection status, the study combined high-throughput TCR immunosequencing, statistical association of individual TCRs with disease status, and machine learning. A later analysis re-examined previously published TCR beta repertoires from roughly 650 donors and added high-resolution HLA genotyping to investigate patterns of TCR occurrence. In the later analysis, no new phenotypic data were used to find candidate immune exposures; instead, reliance was placed on TCR beta sequences and their occurrence across donors. To decide whether each TCR beta V gene segment behaved as functional or pseudogenic, an earlier analysis of some 600 of the donors relied on high-throughput TCR beta sequencing. Donor age, sex, ethnicity and CMV serostatus were compiled together with the repertoire data. In a later genetic analysis, genome-wide SNP genotypes for about 65% of the 666 donors were used, and that subset was treated as a discovery cohort. Every repertoire in the discovery cohort had been generated on one and the same sequencing platform. HLA typing included class I and class II loci at four-digit resolution. Typing coverage varied by locus: 629-630 donors for A, B, C, DRB1 and DQB1; roughly 560 for DQA1; around 570 for DPA1; roughly 470 for DPB1. Several DR-DQ haplotypes were treated as single units for association and clustering because of strong linkage in the cohort. On average, around 240,000 unique TCR beta nucleotide sequences were sequenced per donor among roughly 430 genotyped donors of the cohort, with roughly 18% of those sequences being non-productive.

Library creation used the immunoSEQ multiplex PCR assay. The multiplex PCR relied on a mix of 60 forward primers for TCR Vbeta segments and 13 reverse primers for TCR Jbeta segments. Amplification of the CDR3 region of rearranged TCR beta genes was performed with a multiplex PCR assay on genomic DNA. Amplified TCR beta libraries were sequenced as 87-base-pair reads on the Illumina HiSeq System. In the authors' own workflow: A later analysis tallied 75 million to 95 million unique TCR beta chains across the approximately 670 repertoires, and around 9.9 million of those chains were shared by two or more donors. A nearest-neighbor algorithm error-corrected the raw reads and collapsed the reads into unique sequences, merging closely related sequences to remove PCR and sequencing errors. Alignment of CDR3 sequences to IMGT reference sequences was used to assign V, D and J gene segments. For a sequence to be retained, a match of at least six nucleotides to both a V gene segment and a J gene segment was required. A rearrangement counted as productive if the CDR3 had no stop codons and remained in frame with V and J, and every other rearrangement counted as non-productive. CDR3 was defined by IMGT convention, running from the second conserved V-encoded cysteine to the conserved J-encoded phenylalanine. Sequences without an unambiguous match to a single V gene segment were excluded from the earlier analysis of a few hundred of the donors. An earlier analysis of 500 to 700 of the donors classified V segments as functional when productive rearrangements were above 56.7% and as segregating when the standard deviation between donors was above 5%. To diagnose cytomegalovirus status from the catalog of TCR beta chain sequences, a statistical classification framework was built. In a later analysis, V and J genes were assigned by comparing TCR nucleotide sequences against IMGT/GENE-DB human TR gene sequences. In a later analysis, CDR3 sequences and most-parsimonious VDJ recombination scenarios were assigned using the TCRdist pipeline. In a later analysis, every TCR beta chain was defined by the combination of its CDR3 amino acid sequence and its V-gene family, and reads without a unique V-gene family were dropped. In a later analysis, 450 to 600 highly shared, low-generation-probability nucleotide sequences were removed to address suspected cross-contamination and a sequencing artifact. For each public chain, a later analysis derived a clonal expansion index from normalized ranks of inferred template counts within each repertoire. In a later analysis, generation probabilities were computed with a VDJ recombination model fitted to out-of-frame rearrangements, and the resulting probabilities were checked against IGoR. A later analysis scored TCR-TCR, TCR-HLA and TCR-CMV co-occurrence with hypergeometric tests, applying a repertoire-size bias correction to TCR pairs. In a later analysis, false discovery rates were estimated by permuting HLA or CMV assignments 20 times. A later analysis grouped co-occurring TCRs with DBSCAN, adding TCRdist sequence similarity when clustering within HLA-allele-positive subsets. Repertoires with fewer than 30,000 or more than 120,000 public chains, plus five repertoires with anomalous nucleotide sharing, were excluded from co-occurrence clustering. The source is immuneACCESS, and TCRdb retained only in-frame sequences with V and J called. Part of the clones is not carried over; for the studies checked, unresolved V genes explain less than half of this, and the remainder is unexplained. V and J calls and clone size are as listed in that table; D and trimming were resolved from the DNA. Recorded for this sample are some 190,000 clones; over 70% of them occurred a single time. The top ten clonotypes cover approximately 1.6% of the sample.

This clone was observed a handful of times. Its antigen has not been determined. Base qualities are missing; no much larger clone stands one base away. For CDR1 and CDR2, the germline V gene lists LGHNA and YSLEER. The CDR3 holds 12 amino acids from the cysteine to the phenylalanine. Kept here is only the CDR3 DNA, which spans 36 bases and is read in frame from base 1. The junction carries 4 bases between V and J, which are trimmed by 1 base and 7 bases respectively. The cohort consisted of hundreds of healthy bone marrow donors. All cohort members were sampled while nominally healthy, although unrecorded immune exposures were likely present. The donor was CMV seropositive and was included in the group of 300 or so seropositive cohort members. Each donor provided a peripheral blood sample, and peripheral blood mononuclear cells were used for TCR beta sequencing. The Qiagen DNeasy Blood Extraction Kit was used to extract genomic DNA from the blood cell samples.

Beyond this particular receptor, the publication reports: While some public TCRs were present in many individuals, most TCR sequences turned up only very rarely across donors. Roughly uniform sequencing depth across donors was assumed in presence/absence analyses, although this assumption may not hold. In the study, some 160 TCR beta chains were listed as associated with cytomegalovirus. Strong co-occurrence of HLA alleles, especially DR and DQ, made assigning TCR associations to individual alleles difficult. A later genetic analysis reported fewer N-insertions in productive TCRs among donors in an Asian-associated ancestry cluster than the roughly 670-donor mean. According to a later analysis, most CMV-associated TCR beta chains appeared to be HLA-restricted, and the HLA associations seemed to be driven largely by CMV exposure. A later analysis found that TCR association rates varied across HLA loci, with DRB1 alleles showing the most associated TCRs and HLA-C alleles the fewest. A further reported finding was that TCR beta sequences accurately predicted the HLA-A and HLA-B alleles for most subjects in the first cohort. Because the 87-base-pair reads could not distinguish some IMGT-functional V segments, including TRBV6-2 and TRBV6-3, those segments were excluded. An association between a missense DCLRE1C variant and V-gene and J-gene trimming of TCR beta chains was found in a later genetic analysis and replicated in an independent cohort. A cluster of highly shared sequence variants was judged likely to be a technical artifact of the sequencing pipeline. In both the original and validation cohorts, the classifier was reported to diagnose cytomegalovirus status with high specificity and sensitivity. In a later analysis, HLA-associated TCR beta chains showed more clonal expansion and lower generation probabilities than non-associated chains that were equally common. Broadly in line with IMGT annotations, most TCR beta V segments showed up in productive rearrangements about 87% or about 30% of the time in an earlier analysis of 587 of the donors. Because counts were too low, approximately 15 rarely observed V segments, including chromosome 9 orphons, were excluded from the earlier analysis of under 650 of the donors. A later analysis associated 16,951 TCR beta sequences with specific HLA alleles at a false discovery rate of 0.05. In this cohort, only TCR beta chains were sequenced, and detectable features were limited by the absence of alpha or paired-chain data. According to a later analysis, parvovirus B19, influenza, CMV and Epstein-Barr virus appeared linked to several top co-occurrence clusters. Immune exposure information for the cohort was limited to CMV serostatus. A few of the identified cytomegalovirus-associated TCR beta chains were confirmed in vitro to be specific for cytomegalovirus antigens. The authors suggested that the approach could potentially be extended to other disease states and immunological phenotypes. Because HLA typing was missing for some donors at each locus, association tests included only the typed subset. Correlated functional status among segregating V segments might reflect linkage disequilibrium, but an unknown experimental factor could not be ruled out.

The V and J genes are TRBV4-3 and TRBJ1-4; the D gene is unclear. The clonotype comes from a man aged 40-55 years in good health and CMV-seropositive. The sequenced sample consisted of PBMCs. Read as DNA, the sequence is TGCGCCAGCAGCCAAGGAGGTGAAAAACTGTTTTTT. Its product reads: CASSQGGEKLFF.